The sequence of this T cell receptor (beta chain) was determined in a study of breast tumors, draining lymph nodes, adjacent tissues listed by TCRdb under 2016. In terms of the full investigation: The study compared TCR beta repertoires across tumor, adjacent nontumor tissue and axillary lymph nodes from breast cancer patients. In human breast cancer, the study set out to evaluate how tumor, surrounding tissue and draining lymph node repertoires relate to one another and whether T cells may move between these sites. Results and caveats for the whole study, not just this receptor: The data were considered consistent with most tumor T cells being derived from the lymph node and subsequently expanding within tumor tissue. Rather than being directly demonstrated, the conclusion that tumor T cells originate in lymph nodes was presented as consistent with a hypothesis. T-cell repertoire diversity in tumors was found to be lower than in lymph nodes but higher than in nontumor tissue, and preferential V and J gene usage was observed. The similarity between tumor and nontumor tissue repertoires was significantly greater in luminal-like breast cancer than in basal-like breast cancer.

Lymph node samples were obtained from the axillary draining lymph nodes of breast cancer patients. This clonotype was seen repeatedly, ten times or more. This clone's antigen is unknown. No much larger clone exists at a distance of one base, and base qualities are not known. V loses 5 bases at its end and J loses 4 bases; junction bases beyond the gene matches: 6. CDR1 and CDR2 (LGHDT, YNNKEL) derive from the germline V gene (reference sequence). The CDR3, from cysteine to phenylalanine, totals 14 residues. Of the read, only the CDR3 DNA is kept; its 42 bases are in frame from base 1. Sequencing used an Illumina HiSeq 2000. TCR beta chain libraries were generated by multiplex PCR amplification. The amplified TCR beta chain products were analyzed by high-throughput sequencing. Through fastp at Q25 and MiXCR, TCRdb rebuilt clones from the public reads, retaining in-frame beta chains. Rows with one shared CDR3 protein collapse into an entry with the most common genes and DNA. Present in this sample are about 140,000 distinct CDR3 sequences, 32% of which were seen just once. The ten largest account for approximately 2.3% of the sample.

This clonotype was sampled from a female donor with breast cancer. Some clones in this sample may be carry-over from other donors' samples. The V and J segments used are TRBV3-1 and TRBJ1-2, and TRBD1 aligns with 8 junction nucleotides. The sequencing sample was made of axillary lymph node tissue. The DNA sequence reads TGTGCCAGCAGCACCCGGGACAGGTTCTATGGCTACACCTTC. Translation gives CASSTRDRFYGYTF.